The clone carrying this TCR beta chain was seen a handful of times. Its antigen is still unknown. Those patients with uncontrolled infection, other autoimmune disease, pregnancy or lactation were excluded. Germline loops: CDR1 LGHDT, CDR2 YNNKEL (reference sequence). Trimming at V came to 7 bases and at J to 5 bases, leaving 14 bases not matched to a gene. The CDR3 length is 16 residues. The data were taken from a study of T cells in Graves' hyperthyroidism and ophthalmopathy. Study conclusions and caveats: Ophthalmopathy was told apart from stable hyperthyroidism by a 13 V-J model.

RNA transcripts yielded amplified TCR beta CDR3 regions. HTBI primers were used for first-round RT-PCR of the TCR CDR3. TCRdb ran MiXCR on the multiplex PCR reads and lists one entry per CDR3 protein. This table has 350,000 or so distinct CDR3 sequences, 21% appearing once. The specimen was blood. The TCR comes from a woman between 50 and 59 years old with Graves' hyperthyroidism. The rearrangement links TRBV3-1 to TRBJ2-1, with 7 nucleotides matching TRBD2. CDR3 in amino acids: CASTSPRSGIHNEQFF. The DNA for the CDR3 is TGTGCCAGCACCTCCCCCCGAAGCGGGATACACAATGAGCAGTTCTTC.